This note documents a single T cell receptor beta chain sequence. The data are from a study of graft-versus-host responses after intestinal transplantation. Study-wide findings and caveats: Detection of GvH clones occurred in recipient marrow, and some had their first appearance in ileum or blood.

TCRdb's table, derived via immunoSEQ multiplex PCR, lists solely in-frame clones and lacks some. The table records about 21,000 clones, 50% to 60% of them present only once. Investigators plated roughly 200,000 CFSE-labeled responder cells together with roughly 200,000 irradiated stimulator cells labeled with violet dye. The reaction was completed, and proliferating CFSE-low CD3+CD4+ and CD3+CD8+ responders were then sorted. The sequence was collected from a human patient who received an intestinal transplant. The specimen comprised alloreactive CD4+ T cells from a mixed lymphocyte reaction culture, sampled before intestinal transplant. The subset was: CFSE-low proliferating T cells sorted from roughly 6-day pre-transplant mixed lymphocyte reaction (GvH or HvG direction).

As DNA, the CDR3 is TGTGCCAGCAGTGCACAGGGACTAGCAGACACAGATACGCAGTATTTT. Its protein is CASSAQGLADTDTQYF. V and J are TRBV6-6 and TRBJ2-3; 9 nucleotides agree with TRBD2. The CDR3 is 16 residues long. J was trimmed by 2 bases and V by 5 bases; bases with no gene match: 8. Per the germline V gene, CDR1 is MNHNY and CDR2 is SVGAGI (reference sequence).